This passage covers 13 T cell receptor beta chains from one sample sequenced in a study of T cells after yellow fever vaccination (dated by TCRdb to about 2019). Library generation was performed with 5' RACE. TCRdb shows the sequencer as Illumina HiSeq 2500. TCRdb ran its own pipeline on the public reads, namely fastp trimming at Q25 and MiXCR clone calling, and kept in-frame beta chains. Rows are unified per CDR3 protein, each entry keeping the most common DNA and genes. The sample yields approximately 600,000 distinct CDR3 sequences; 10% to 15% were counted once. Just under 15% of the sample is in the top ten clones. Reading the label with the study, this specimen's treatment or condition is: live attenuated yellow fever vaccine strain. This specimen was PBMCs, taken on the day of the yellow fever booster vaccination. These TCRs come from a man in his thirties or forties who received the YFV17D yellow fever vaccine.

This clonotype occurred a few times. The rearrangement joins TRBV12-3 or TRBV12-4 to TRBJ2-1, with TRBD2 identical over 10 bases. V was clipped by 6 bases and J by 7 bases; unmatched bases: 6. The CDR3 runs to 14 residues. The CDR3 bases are TGTGCCAGCAGGACCGGGACTAGCGTAAATGAGCAGTTCTTC. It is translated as CASRTGTSVNEQFF.

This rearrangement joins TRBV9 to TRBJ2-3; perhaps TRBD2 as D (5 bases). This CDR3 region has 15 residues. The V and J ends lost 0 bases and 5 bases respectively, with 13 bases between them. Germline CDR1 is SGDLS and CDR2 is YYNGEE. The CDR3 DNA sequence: TGTGCCAGCAGCGTAGAAACTTCCCGGGGAGATACGCAGTATTTT. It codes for CASSVETSRGDTQYF.

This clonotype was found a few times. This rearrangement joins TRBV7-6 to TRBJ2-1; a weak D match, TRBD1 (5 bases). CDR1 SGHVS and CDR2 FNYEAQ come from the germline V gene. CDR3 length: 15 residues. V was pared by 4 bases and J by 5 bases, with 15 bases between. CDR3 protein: CASSSVPPGNNEQFF. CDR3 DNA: TGTGCCAGCAGCTCAGTCCCCCCAGGGAACAATGAGCAGTTCTTC.

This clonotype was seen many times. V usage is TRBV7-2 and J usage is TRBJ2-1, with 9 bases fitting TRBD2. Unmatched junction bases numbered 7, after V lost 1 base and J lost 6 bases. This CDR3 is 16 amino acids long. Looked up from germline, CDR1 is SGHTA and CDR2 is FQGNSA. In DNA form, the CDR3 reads TGTGCCAGCAGCTTAGAGGGCGCGGGAGGGCGCAATGAGCAGTTCTTC. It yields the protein CASSLEGAGGRNEQFF.

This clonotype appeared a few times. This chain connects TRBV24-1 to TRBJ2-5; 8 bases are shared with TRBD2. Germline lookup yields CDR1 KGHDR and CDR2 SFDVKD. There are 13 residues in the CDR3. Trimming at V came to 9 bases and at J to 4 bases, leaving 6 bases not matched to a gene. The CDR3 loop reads CATEVLAGETQYF. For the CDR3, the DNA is TGTGCCACCGAGGTTCTAGCGGGAGAGACCCAGTACTTC.

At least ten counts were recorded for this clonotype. CDR3 loop: CASSLEELAGGNEQFF. CDR3 bases: TGCGCCAGCAGCTTGGAGGAACTAGCGGGAGGAAATGAGCAGTTCTTC. The rearrangement uses TRBV5-1 and TRBJ2-1; TRBD2 matches at 12 bases. The trim removed 0 bases at V and 7 bases at J, leaving 5 bases unmatched. The length of the CDR3 is 16 residues. Looked up from germline, CDR1 is SGHRS and CDR2 is YFSETQ.

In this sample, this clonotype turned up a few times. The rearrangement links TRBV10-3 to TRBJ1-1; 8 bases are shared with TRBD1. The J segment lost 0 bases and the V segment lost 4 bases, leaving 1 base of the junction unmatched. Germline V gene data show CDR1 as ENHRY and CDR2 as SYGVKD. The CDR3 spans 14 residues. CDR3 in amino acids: CAISGTGLNTEAFF. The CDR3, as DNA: TGTGCCATCAGTGGGACAGGGCTGAACACTGAAGCTTTCTTT.

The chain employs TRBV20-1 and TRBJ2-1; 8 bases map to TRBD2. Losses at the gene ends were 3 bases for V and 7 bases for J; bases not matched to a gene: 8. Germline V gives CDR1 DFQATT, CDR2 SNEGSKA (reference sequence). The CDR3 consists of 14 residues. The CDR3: CSASLAGSQNEQFF. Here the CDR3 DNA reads TGCAGTGCTAGCTTAGCGGGGTCGCAAAATGAGCAGTTCTTC.

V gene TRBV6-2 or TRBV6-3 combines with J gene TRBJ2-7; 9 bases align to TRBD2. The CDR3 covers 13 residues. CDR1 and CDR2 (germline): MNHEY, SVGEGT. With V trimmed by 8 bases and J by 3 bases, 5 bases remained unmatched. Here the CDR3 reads CASGTTSGYEQYF. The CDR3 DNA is TGTGCCAGCGGAACGACTAGCGGCTACGAGCAGTACTTC.

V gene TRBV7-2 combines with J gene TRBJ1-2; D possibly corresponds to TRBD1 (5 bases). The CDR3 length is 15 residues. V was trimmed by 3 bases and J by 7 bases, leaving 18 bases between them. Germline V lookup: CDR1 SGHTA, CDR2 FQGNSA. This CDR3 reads CASSLPGNQRGGYTF. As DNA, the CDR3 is TGTGCCAGCAGCTTGCCAGGGAACCAACGGGGTGGCTACACCTTC.

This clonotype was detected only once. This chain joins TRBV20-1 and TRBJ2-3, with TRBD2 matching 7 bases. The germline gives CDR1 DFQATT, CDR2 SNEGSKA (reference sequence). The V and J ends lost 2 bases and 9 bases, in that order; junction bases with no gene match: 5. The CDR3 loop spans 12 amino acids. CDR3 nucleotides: TGCAGTGCTAGATGGGGGGGTCGGACGCAGTATTTT. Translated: CSARWGGRTQYF.

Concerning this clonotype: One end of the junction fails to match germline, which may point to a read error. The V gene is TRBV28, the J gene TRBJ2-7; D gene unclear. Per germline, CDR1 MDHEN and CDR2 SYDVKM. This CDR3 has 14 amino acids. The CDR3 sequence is CDSSLPPIVYEQYF. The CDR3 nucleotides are TGTGACAGCAGTTTACCTCCCATCGTCTACGAGCAGTACTTC.

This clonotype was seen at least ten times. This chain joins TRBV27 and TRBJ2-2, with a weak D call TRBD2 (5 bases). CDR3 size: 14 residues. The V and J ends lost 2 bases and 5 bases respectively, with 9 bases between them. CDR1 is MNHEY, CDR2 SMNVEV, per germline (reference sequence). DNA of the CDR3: TGTGCCAGCAGTTTACTCGGCGGGACCGGGGAGCTGTTTTTT. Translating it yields CASSLLGGTGELFF.